The 32 T cell receptor beta chains listed next were all sequenced from one sample in a study of T cell changes during pregnancy in multiple sclerosis. Assay used: immunoSEQ multiplex PCR; TCRdb lists only in-frame clones, some missing. Here the sample spans around 63,000 clones, 92% being singletons. The sequencing here drew on peripheral blood, taken in the third trimester of pregnancy. These receptors all stem from a female donor in good health, enrolled as a control in a pregnancy study.

The rearrangement links TRBV7-2 to TRBJ2-7; D unclear. Germline V gene sequence: CDR1 SGHTA, CDR2 FQGNSA. The CDR3 has 15 amino acids. V was cut by 4 bases and J by 3 bases, with 16 bases left in between. CDR3: CASSSQGVSHYEQYF. The DNA for the CDR3 is TGTGCCAGCAGCTCCCAAGGAGTCTCTCACTACGAGCAGTACTTC.

This chain links TRBV5-4 with TRBJ2-1; TRBD2 matches 10 bases. With 4 bases clipped from V and 0 bases from J, the junction kept 10 bases outside the gene matches. The germline CDR1 and CDR2 sequences are SGHNT and YYREEE (reference sequence). The CDR3 length is 18 residues. The CDR3 nucleotides are TGTGCCAGCAGCCACCTTAGACTAGCGGGTAGCTCCTACAATGAGCAGTTCTTC. This sequence encodes CASSHLRLAGSSYNEQFF.

Only a few counts were recorded for this clone. The J gene is TRBJ1-1, the V gene TRBV10-3; TRBD1 aligns across 8 bases. V gave up 4 bases and J gave up 3 bases; unmatched junction bases: 4. Per the germline V gene, CDR1 is ENHRY and CDR2 is SYGVKD. This CDR3 comprises 14 residues. CDR3 sequence (DNA): TGTGCCATCAGTGTGACAGGGGACGACACTGAAGCTTTCTTT. This codes for CAISVTGDDTEAFF.

This clone was found once. The chain recombines TRBV5-1 with TRBJ2-7; 10 positions match TRBD2. CDR3 length: 15 residues. The germline gives CDR1 SGHRS, CDR2 YFSETQ. Trimming cost V 3 bases and J 3 bases; bases outside gene matches: 6. The CDR3 sequence: CASSSTGTSVYEQYF. In DNA, the CDR3 is TGCGCCAGCAGCTCAACCGGGACTAGCGTCTACGAGCAGTACTTC.

V and J are TRBV4-3 and TRBJ2-1, with a possible D match to TRBD2 (6 bases). Trimming took off 1 base at V and 10 bases at J, with 11 bases between the two ends. The CDR3 extends over 13 amino acids. CDR1 and CDR2 from the germline V gene are LGHNA and YSLEER. CDR3 amino acids: CASSQAGLPEQFF. DNA of the CDR3: TGCGCCAGCAGCCAAGCGGGACTGCCCGAGCAGTTCTTC.

The rearrangement uses TRBV18 and TRBJ2-5; no definite D call. CDR3 length: 12 residues. The germline gives CDR1 KGHSH, CDR2 LQKENI. Trimming left V 6 bases short and J 0 bases short, with 5 bases between. CDR3 bases: TGTGCCAGCTCCGGTTACCAAGAGACCCAGTACTTC. Protein: CASSGYQETQYF.

J is TRBJ2-1 and V is TRBV19, with TRBD2 as a possible D gene (6 bases). The CDR3 contains 13 residues. Germline loops: CDR1 LNHDA, CDR2 SQIVND (reference sequence). V lost 5 bases and J lost 15, with 20 bases in between. The CDR3 region is CASSDLEGHHPFF. CDR3 bases: TGTGCCAGTAGTGATCTGGAGGGGCACCATCCGTTCTTC.

The V and J genes are TRBV11-2 and TRBJ2-7; 9 positions match TRBD1. Germline V gene sequence: CDR1 SGHAT, CDR2 FQNNGV. V shed 3 bases, J shed 2 bases, and the junction held 2 bases outside the gene matches. The CDR3 extends over 14 amino acids. CDR3 amino acids: CASSFGQGPYEQYF. The CDR3 DNA sequence: TGTGCCAGCAGCTTCGGACAGGGGCCCTACGAGCAGTACTTC.

The rearrangement joins TRBV4-3 to TRBJ2-7, with 9 bases that match TRBD1. Trimming at V came to 5 bases and at J to 2 bases, leaving 7 bases not matched to a gene. Per the germline V gene, CDR1 is LGHNA and CDR2 is YSLEER. The CDR3 totals 15 residues. The CDR3 loop is CASSISGQGPYEQYF. CDR3 DNA sequence: TGCGCCAGCAGCATATCGGGACAGGGACCCTACGAGCAGTACTTC.

The chain links TRBV6-7 to TRBJ2-1; TRBD1 matches at 7 bases. TRBV6-7 counts as an open reading frame of uncertain function. The length of the CDR3 is 17 residues. Germline trimming cut 6 bases from V and 5 bases from J; bases unmatched to any gene: 16. The CDR3 DNA sequence: TGTGCCAGCAGACAACAGGGGAAGGAAATTGGAGACAATGAGCAGTTCTTC. This translates into CASRQQGKEIGDNEQFF.

DNA of the CDR3: TGTGCCAGCAGCCCAAGACAGGGGGCGCGGGACAATGAGCAGTTCTTC. Protein sequence: CASSPRQGARDNEQFF. The rearrangement uses TRBV7-6 and TRBJ2-1, with 10 nucleotides matching TRBD1. The CDR3 runs to 16 residues. In germline, CDR1 is SGHVS, CDR2 FNYEAQ. Trimming cost V 5 bases and J 5 bases; bases outside gene matches: 9.

This chain connects TRBV10-3 to TRBJ2-7, with a weak D call TRBD2 (6 bases). This CDR3 has 15 residues. The germline V gene encodes CDR1 ENHRY and CDR2 SYGVKD. V was pared by 4 bases and J by 0 bases, with 13 bases between. As DNA, the CDR3 is TGTGCCATCAGTGTCCCTAGCGAGAGCTCCTACGAGCAGTACTTC. This translates into CAISVPSESSYEQYF.

The rearrangement links TRBV29-1 to TRBJ1-3; 9 bases agree with TRBD1. The J segment lost 0 bases and the V segment lost 1 base, leaving 4 bases of the junction unmatched. CDR3 length: 16 residues. Germline-derived CDR1 and CDR2 are SQVTM and ANQGSEA. The CDR3 region is CSVEAEGQGSGNTIYF. The CDR3 bases are TGCAGCGTTGAAGCCGAGGGACAGGGCTCTGGAAACACCATATATTTT. Looking up the rest from reference TRBV29-1 and TRBJ1-3 gives the full variable domain: SAVISQKPSRDICQRGTSLTIQCQVDSQVTMMFWYRQQPGQSLTLIATANQGSEATYESGFVIDKFPISRPNLTFSTLTVSNMSPEDSSIYLCSVEAEGQGSGNTIYFGEGSWLTVV.

The gene calls are TRBV5-1 and TRBJ1-1; tentatively, D is TRBD1 (5 bases). CDR3 size: 15 residues. Germline lookup yields CDR1 SGHRS and CDR2 YFSETQ. V lost 3 bases to trimming and J lost 0 bases, with 12 bases between them. CDR3 sequence: CASSSKEGMNTEAFF. CDR3 DNA sequence: TGCGCCAGCAGCTCTAAGGAGGGGATGAACACTGAAGCTTTCTTT.

The chain is built from TRBV5-1 and TRBJ1-1; 12 nucleotides agree with TRBD1. CDR3 size: 18 residues. V shed 4 bases, J shed 1 base, and the junction held 11 bases outside the gene matches. Looked up from germline, CDR1 is SGHRS and CDR2 is YFSETQ. CDR3 loop: CASSQNPPGQGANTEAFF. The CDR3 DNA reads TGCGCCAGCAGCCAAAACCCTCCGGGACAGGGGGCGAACACTGAAGCTTTCTTT.

The chain has TRBV6-1 and TRBJ1-6; D call uncertain. Per the germline V gene, CDR1 is MNHNS and CDR2 is SASEGT. The CDR3 is 13 residues long. With 1 base removed from V and 7 bases from J, the gap between germline ends came to 5 bases. This chain's CDR3 is CASSEELNSPLHF. The DNA of the CDR3 is TGTGCCAGCAGTGAAGAACTGAATTCACCCCTCCACTTT.

The CDR3 is CASSLHSGTVHGYTF. CDR3 bases: TGTGCCAGCAGCTTACATTCGGGGACAGTACATGGCTACACCTTC. This rearrangement joins TRBV7-9 to TRBJ1-2; 7 bases map to TRBD1. The germline gives CDR1 SEHNR, CDR2 FQNEAQ (reference sequence). The V gene end was trimmed by 2 bases and the J gene end by 6 bases; junction bases not matched to a gene: 9. This CDR3 spans 15 amino acids. The full variable domain, with the rest looked up from reference TRBV7-9 and TRBJ1-2, is DTGVSQNPRHKITKRGQNVTFRCDPISEHNRLYWYRQTLGQGPEFLTYFQNEAQLEKSRLLSDRFSAERPKGSFSTLEIQRTEQGDSAMYLCASSLHSGTVHGYTFGSGTRLTVV.

The J gene is TRBJ2-7, the V gene TRBV27, with 7 bases aligning to TRBD1. Germline V gene sequence: CDR1 MNHEY, CDR2 SMNVEV (reference sequence). V shed 6 bases, J shed 4 bases, and the junction held 9 bases outside the gene matches. CDR3 size: 14 residues. The CDR3: CASRETGKRYEQYF. The CDR3 DNA is TGTGCCAGCAGGGAGACAGGGAAGAGGTACGAGCAGTACTTC.

This chain uses TRBV4-2 with TRBJ1-2, with D possibly TRBD1 on 6 matching bases. From germline, CDR1 is LGHNA and CDR2 YNFKEQ. This CDR3 has 15 residues. V lost 0 bases to trimming and J lost 3 bases, with 11 bases between them. The CDR3 bases are TGTGCCAGCAGCCAAGAGGAGGACAGCTACTATGGCTACACCTTC. Encoded protein: CASSQEEDSYYGYTF.

The chain joins TRBV4-3 to TRBJ2-7; the D gene is possibly TRBD2 (5 bases). CDR3 length: 14 residues. Between the trimmed V and J ends, which lost 1 base and 0 bases, there was a span of 7 bases. Germline V gene sequence: CDR1 LGHNA, CDR2 YSLEER. As DNA, the CDR3 is TGCGCCAGCAGCCAAGCCGGGAACTCCTACGAGCAGTACTTC. Its protein is CASSQAGNSYEQYF.

In its sample, this clone was seen once. The chain uses TRBV7-9 and TRBJ2-5, with D perhaps TRBD2 (6 bases). The better agreement between TRBJ2-7 and the DNA end casts doubt on the J call. Germline CDR1 reads SEHNR; CDR2 reads FQNEAQ (reference sequence). This CDR3 has 13 residues. CDR3 sequence (DNA): TGTGCCAGCAGCCCGGGACTGCTCCCCGAGCAGTACTTC. It codes for CASSPGLLPEQYF.

V is TRBV9 and J is TRBJ2-2; weak D call: TRBD2 (5 bases). The CDR3 is 15 residues long. The V gene's germline CDR1 is SGDLS and CDR2 YYNGEE. The V gene lost 0 bases and the J gene lost 6 bases, with 12 bases spanning the gap. Here the CDR3 reads CASSVEASGAGELFF. For the CDR3, the DNA is TGTGCCAGCAGCGTAGAGGCATCCGGGGCCGGGGAGCTGTTTTTT. The complete variable domain, with remaining parts taken from reference TRBV9 and TRBJ2-2, reads DSGVTQTPKHLITATGQRVTLRCSPRSGDLSVYWYQQSLDQGLQFLIQYYNGEERAKGNILERFSAQQFPDLHSELNLSSLELGDSALYFCASSVEASGAGELFFGEGSRLTVL.

The chain couples TRBV4-2 to TRBJ2-7, with TRBD1 identical over 9 bases. The CDR3 sequence is 17 residues long. The germline CDR1 and CDR2 sequences are LGHNA and YNFKEQ. V trimming: 0 bases; J trimming: 3 bases; junction bases outside the gene matches: 9. The CDR3 sequence is CASSQEALTGQGYEQYF. The CDR3 DNA reads TGTGCCAGCAGCCAAGAAGCACTAACGGGACAGGGCTACGAGCAGTACTTC.

The chain carries TRBV9 and TRBJ1-5; D unresolved. The CDR3 is 14 residues long. Trimming stripped 0 bases from V and 7 bases from J, with 11 bases between. The germline V gene encodes CDR1 SGDLS and CDR2 YYNGEE. For the CDR3, the DNA is TGTGCCAGCAGCGTAGCTCCGGGGAACCAGCCCCAGCATTTT. It yields the protein CASSVAPGNQPQHF.

This clone occurred once. The V gene is TRBV2, the J gene TRBJ1-4; 7 bases align to TRBD1. The J segment lost 8 bases and the V segment lost 6 bases, leaving 12 bases of the junction unmatched. In germline, CDR1 is SNHLY, CDR2 FYNNEI. There are 15 residues in the CDR3. This chain's CDR3 is CASSQRTGSGEKLFF. The CDR3, as DNA: TGTGCCAGCAGCCAAAGGACAGGCTCGGGGGAAAAACTGTTTTTT.

This clone was observed once. The chain combines TRBV15 with TRBJ2-7; weak D call: TRBD2 (5 bases). Per the germline V gene, CDR1 is LNHNV and CDR2 is YYDKDF (reference sequence). Trimming removed 0 bases at V and 5 bases at J, with 17 bases between. The CDR3 runs to 16 residues. As DNA, the CDR3 is TGTGCCACCAGCAGAGATCTACGAGAGGGCAGCCACGAGCAGTACTTC. It yields the protein CATSRDLREGSHEQYF.

Worth noting for this clone: One end of the junction does not line up with germline, which may come from a read error. Distinct nucleotide sequences in the sample also encode this CDR3. This chain uses TRBV27 with TRBJ2-2; 7 bases map to TRBD1. The CDR3 has 16 amino acids. Germline CDR1 reads MNHEY; CDR2 reads SMNVEV (reference sequence). The CDR3 reads CASSFLTGADTGELFF. Here the CDR3 DNA reads TGTGCCAGCAGTTTCCTCACAGGGGCGGACACCGGGGAGCTGTTTTTC.

In its sample, this clone was seen once. The V gene is TRBV1, the J gene TRBJ1-5; no DNA check was done on the table's D call, TRBD1. TRBV1 counts as a pseudogene. The CDR3 is 17 residues long. The CDR3 loop reads CTSSPLNRGPSNQPQHF. The CDR3 coding sequence is TGCACCAGCAGCCCTCTTAACAGGGGGCCTAGCAATCAGCCCCAGCATTTT.

The chain combines TRBV7-6 with TRBJ1-4; 10 bases map to TRBD1. This CDR3 has 15 residues. CDR1 is SGHVS and CDR2 is FNYEAQ in the germline V gene. After removal of 3 bases from V and 6 bases from J, the junction contained 4 bases not matched to a gene. CDR3 sequence (DNA): TGTGCCAGCAGCTTCGGGGGACAGGGGTATGAAAAACTGTTTTTT. It is translated as CASSFGGQGYEKLFF.

CDR3 nucleotide sequence: TGTGCCAGCAGCCCTCGGGGACAGGGTCCCTACAATGAGCAGTTCTTC. Translation: CASSPRGQGPYNEQFF. The rearrangement joins TRBV9 to TRBJ2-1; 9 bases are shared with TRBD1. V lost 4 bases, J lost 2 bases, and 7 bases stayed unmatched. The CDR3 is 16 amino acids. In germline, CDR1 is SGDLS, CDR2 YYNGEE.

This chain uses TRBV28 with TRBJ2-5; D is ambiguous. Per germline, CDR1 MDHEN and CDR2 SYDVKM. The CDR3 loop spans 15 amino acids. Trimming stripped 7 bases from V and 1 base from J, with 16 bases between. CDR3 amino acids: CASTPTLRIQETQYF. In DNA form, the CDR3 reads TGTGCCAGCACCCCGACTCTCCGGATCCAAGAGACCCAGTACTTC.

The chain uses TRBV28 and TRBJ1-2; TRBD1 aligns across 7 bases. The CDR3 sequence is 15 residues long. Germline-derived CDR1 and CDR2 are MDHEN and SYDVKM. V was clipped by 3 bases and J by 5 bases; unmatched bases: 9. The CDR3 DNA follows: TGTGCCAGCAGTTTTGGGGGACAGCCTATGTATGGCTACACCTTC. It codes for CASSFGGQPMYGYTF.